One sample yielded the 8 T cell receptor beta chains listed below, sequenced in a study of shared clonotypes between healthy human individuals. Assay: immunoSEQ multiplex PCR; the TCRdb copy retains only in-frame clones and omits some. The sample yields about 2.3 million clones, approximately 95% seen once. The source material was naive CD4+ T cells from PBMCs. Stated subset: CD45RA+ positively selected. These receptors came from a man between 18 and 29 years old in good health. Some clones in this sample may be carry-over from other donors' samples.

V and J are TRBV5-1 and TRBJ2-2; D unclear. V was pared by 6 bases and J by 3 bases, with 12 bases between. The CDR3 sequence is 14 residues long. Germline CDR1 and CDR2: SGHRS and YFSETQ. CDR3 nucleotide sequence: TGCGCCAGCACCGATCCTGCGGACACCGGGGAGCTGTTTTTT. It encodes CASTDPADTGELFF.

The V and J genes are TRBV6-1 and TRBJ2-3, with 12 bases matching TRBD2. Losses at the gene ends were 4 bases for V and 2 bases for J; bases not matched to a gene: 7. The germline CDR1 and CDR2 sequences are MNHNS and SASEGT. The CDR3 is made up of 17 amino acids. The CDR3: CASSGMGLAGATDTQYF. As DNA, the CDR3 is TGTGCCAGCAGTGGGATGGGACTAGCGGGTGCCACAGATACGCAGTATTTT.

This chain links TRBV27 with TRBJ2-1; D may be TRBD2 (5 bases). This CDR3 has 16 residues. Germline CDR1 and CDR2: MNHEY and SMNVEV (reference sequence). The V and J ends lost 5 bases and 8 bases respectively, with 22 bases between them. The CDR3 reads CASSKLIGNRPHEQFF. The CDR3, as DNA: TGTGCCAGCAGTAAACTAATCGGGAACCGGCCCCATGAGCAGTTCTTC.

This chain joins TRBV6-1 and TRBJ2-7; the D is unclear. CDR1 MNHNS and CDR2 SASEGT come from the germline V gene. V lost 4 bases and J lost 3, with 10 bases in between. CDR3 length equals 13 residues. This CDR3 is CASSAQLYYEQYF. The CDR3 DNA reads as TGTGCCAGCAGTGCACAGTTATACTACGAGCAGTACTTC.

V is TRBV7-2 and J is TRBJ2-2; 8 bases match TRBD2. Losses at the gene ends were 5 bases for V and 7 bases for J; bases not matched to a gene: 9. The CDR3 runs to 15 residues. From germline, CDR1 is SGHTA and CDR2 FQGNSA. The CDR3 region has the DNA TGTGCCAGCAGCCCAAAGCGGGAGTTAAGCGGGGAGCTGTTTTTT. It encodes CASSPKRELSGELFF.

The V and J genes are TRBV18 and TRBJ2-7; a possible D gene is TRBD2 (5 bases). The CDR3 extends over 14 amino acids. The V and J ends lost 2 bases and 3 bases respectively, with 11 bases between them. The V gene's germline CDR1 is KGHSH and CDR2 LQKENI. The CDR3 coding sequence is TGTGCCAGCTCACCAACCGGACGGGACTACGAGCAGTACTTC. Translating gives CASSPTGRDYEQYF.

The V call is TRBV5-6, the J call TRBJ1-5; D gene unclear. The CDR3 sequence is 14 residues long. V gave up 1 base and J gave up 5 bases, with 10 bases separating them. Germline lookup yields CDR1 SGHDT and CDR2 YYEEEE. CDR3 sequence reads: CASSLRPGDQPQHF. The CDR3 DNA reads TGTGCCAGCAGCTTGCGGCCTGGGGATCAGCCCCAGCATTTT.

CDR3 DNA: TGTGCCAGCAGTTACGTAGGGGTCACAGATACGCAGTATTTT. It codes for CASSYVGVTDTQYF. This sequence joins TRBV6-6 and TRBJ2-3, with D maybe TRBD1 (5 bases). The V end was cut by 2 bases, the J end by 2 bases, with 8 bases between. The CDR3 consists of 14 residues. Germline V gene lookup returns CDR1 MNHNY and CDR2 SVGAGI (reference sequence).